This T cell receptor beta chain derives from a study of OX40 agonist ivuxolimab in advanced cancers. Produced via immunoSEQ multiplex PCR; TCRdb's table is partial and in-frame only. The table records over 60,000 clones, 70% to 90% of them present only once. This clone came up a few times. The starting material was CD4+ or CD8+ T cells sorted from blood, obtained in a trial of the OX40 agonist ivuxolimab. This TCR was sampled from an adult with an advanced solid tumor such as melanoma, head and neck, liver or kidney cancer.

CDR3 in amino acids: CASKASGNTIYF. Here the CDR3 DNA reads TGTGCCAGCAAAGCCTCTGGAAACACCATATATTTT. This chain joins TRBV6-1 and TRBJ1-3; D is unclear. V was clipped by 7 bases and J by 0 bases, with 4 bases between them. This CDR3 spans 12 amino acids. Looked up from germline, CDR1 is MNHNS and CDR2 is SASEGT.